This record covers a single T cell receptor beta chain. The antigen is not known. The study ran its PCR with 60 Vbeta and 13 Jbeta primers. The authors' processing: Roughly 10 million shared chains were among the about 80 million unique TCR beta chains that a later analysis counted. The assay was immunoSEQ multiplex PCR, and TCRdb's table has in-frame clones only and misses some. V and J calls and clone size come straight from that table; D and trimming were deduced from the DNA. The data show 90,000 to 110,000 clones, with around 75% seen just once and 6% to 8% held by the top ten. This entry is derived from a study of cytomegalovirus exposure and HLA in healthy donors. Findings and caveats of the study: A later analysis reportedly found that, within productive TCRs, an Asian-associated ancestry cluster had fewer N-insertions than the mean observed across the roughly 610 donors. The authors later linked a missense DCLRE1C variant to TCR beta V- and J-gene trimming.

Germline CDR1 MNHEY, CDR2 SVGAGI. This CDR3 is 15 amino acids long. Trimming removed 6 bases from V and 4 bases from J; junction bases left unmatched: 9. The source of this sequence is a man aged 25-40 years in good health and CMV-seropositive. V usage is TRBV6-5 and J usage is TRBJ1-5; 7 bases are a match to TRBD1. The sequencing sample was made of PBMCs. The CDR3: CASSSTGVRNQPQHF. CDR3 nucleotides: TGTGCCAGCAGCTCCACAGGGGTTCGAAATCAGCCCCAGCATTTT.